This is a list of T cell receptor beta chains from one sample in a study of cytomegalovirus exposure and HLA in healthy donors. The assay was immunoSEQ multiplex PCR, and TCRdb's table has in-frame clones only and misses some. The sample comprises about 94,000 clones, 75% to 85% of which are singletons, and about 4% rests with the top ten. Material: PBMCs. These receptors were taken from a woman aged 40 to 49 in good health and CMV-seronegative. Both conserved end residues are part of each CDR3. D genes are given only for firm matches. Where a row states a size, it is once, few, many or the class of an expanded clone; other rows omit it.

abundance,v_gene,j_gene,d_gene,CDR3aa,CDR3nt
NA,TRBV5-4,TRBJ2-5,TRBD2,CASSFRSGGFQETQYF,TGTGCCAGCAGCTTCAGAAGCGGGGGTTTCCAAGAGACCCAGTACTTC
NA,TRBV27,TRBJ1-1,NA,CASMGGLNTEAFF,TGTGCCAGCATGGGGGGGTTGAACACTGAAGCTTTCTTT
NA,TRBV7-2,TRBJ2-7,NA,CASCPPNEDEQYF,TGTGCCAGCTGCCCCCCCAACGAGGACGAGCAGTACTTC
NA,TRBV25-1,TRBJ1-5,NA,CASSEYSQNQPQHF,TGTGCCAGCAGTGAATATAGCCAGAATCAGCCCCAGCATTTT
NA,TRBV15,TRBJ2-7,TRBD1,CATSRDRGTREQYF,TGTGCCACCAGCAGGGACAGGGGGACACGGGAGCAGTACTTC
NA,TRBV5-1,TRBJ1-1,NA,CASSLITPGLTEAFF,TGCGCCAGCAGCTTGATCACGCCCGGGTTAACTGAAGCTTTCTTT
NA,TRBV7-2,TRBJ1-6,NA,CASSFRVGSPLHF,TGTGCCAGCAGCTTCAGGGTTGGTTCACCCCTCCACTTT
NA,TRBV30,TRBJ1-2,TRBD1,CASRGPRGYPF,TGTGCCTCCAGGGGGCCTCGGGGCTACCCCTTC
NA,TRBV10-3,TRBJ2-2,NA,CAISEGGAGELFF,TGTGCCATCAGTGAGGGAGGTGCCGGGGAGCTGTTTTTT
few,TRBV2,TRBJ1-2,NA,CASSAGLIYGYTF,TGTGCCAGCAGTGCGGGACTGATCTATGGCTACACCTTC
NA,TRBV2,TRBJ1-3,NA,CASSEGGGTGNTIYF,TGTGCCAGCAGTGAAGGGGGGGGAACTGGAAACACCATATATTTT
NA,TRBV18,TRBJ1-1,NA,CASSPPSGKGAEAFF,TGTGCCAGCTCACCACCGTCGGGGAAGGGCGCTGAAGCTTTCTTT
NA,TRBV7-9,TRBJ2-7,TRBD2,CATRMGAGMFNDEQYF,TGTGCCACCAGGATGGGAGCGGGAATGTTCAACGACGAGCAGTACTTC
NA,TRBV21-1,TRBJ2-7,NA,CASSNSGSNYEQYF,TGTGCCAGCAGCAACTCAGGGTCCAACTACGAGCAGTACTTC
NA,TRBV7-7,TRBJ2-2,NA,CASSPQAPTNTGELFF,TGTGCTAGCAGCCCACAGGCCCCCACGAACACCGGGGAGCTGTTTTTT
NA,TRBV6-1,TRBJ1-2,NA,CASSEAWASF,TGTGCCAGCAGTGAAGCGTGGGCGAGCTTC
NA,TRBV7-7,TRBJ2-2,TRBD2,CASSQRSGSNTGELFF,TGTGCCAGCAGCCAAAGAAGCGGGAGTAACACCGGGGAGCTGTTTTTT
NA,TRBV19,TRBJ2-5,NA,CASSLPGGETQYF,TGTGCCAGTAGCCTACCCGGAGGGGAGACCCAGTACTTC
NA,TRBV29-1,TRBJ2-7,TRBD2,CSVGGGEQYF,TGCAGCGTCGGGGGAGGGGAGCAGTACTTC
NA,TRBV7-9,TRBJ2-5,NA,CASSLVGQGETQYF,TGTGCCAGCAGCTTAGTAGGCCAGGGAGAGACCCAGTACTTC
NA,TRBV30,TRBJ2-2,NA,CAWGAMDTGELFF,TGTGCCTGGGGGGCCATGGACACCGGGGAGCTGTTTTTT
NA,TRBV7-6,TRBJ2-3,TRBD1,CASSTGQGSTDTQYF,TGTGCCAGCAGCACCGGACAGGGCAGCACAGATACGCAGTATTTT
once,TRBV15,TRBJ1-5,NA,CATSRRARAPNQPQHF,TGTGCCACCAGCAGGCGGGCCCGGGCCCCCAATCAGCCCCAGCATTTT
NA,TRBV7-3,TRBJ1-1,NA,CASRGGGPEAFF,TGTGCCAGCCGAGGGGGGGGCCCTGAAGCTTTCTTT
NA,TRBV5-4,TRBJ1-2,TRBD1,CASRDQRTGEFGYTF,TGTGCCAGCAGGGATCAACGCACAGGGGAGTTTGGCTACACCTTC
NA,TRBV9,TRBJ1-5,NA,CASGADSNQPQHF,TGTGCCAGCGGGGCCGATAGCAATCAGCCCCAGCATTTT
NA,TRBV30,TRBJ1-1,TRBD1,CAWSLDREAFF,TGTGCCTGGAGCTTGGACAGGGAAGCTTTCTTT
NA,TRBV19,TRBJ2-1,TRBD2,CASSSTPGLAIDEQFF,TGTGCCAGTAGTTCAACCCCGGGACTAGCGATTGATGAGCAGTTCTTC
few,TRBV7-3,TRBJ2-7,NA,CASSLSGGLNYEQYF,TGTGCCAGCAGCTTAAGCGGGGGCCTTAACTACGAGCAGTACTTC
NA,TRBV30,TRBJ1-1,NA,CAWRVAGVTEAFF,TGTGCCTGGAGAGTTGCGGGGGTTACTGAAGCTTTCTTT
NA,TRBV5-1,TRBJ1-3,TRBD1,CASSYRGQGAGNTIYF,TGCGCCAGCAGCTATAGAGGACAGGGGGCAGGAAACACCATATATTTT
NA,TRBV18,TRBJ1-2,NA,CASSPLGRQTNYGYTF,TGTGCCAGCTCACCACTCGGAAGACAAACTAACTATGGCTACACCTTC
NA,TRBV29-1,TRBJ2-3,NA,CSVGEGIGTDTQYF,TGCAGCGTTGGCGAGGGAATTGGCACAGATACGCAGTATTTT
few,TRBV10-3,TRBJ1-2,TRBD1,CAISAGGDGYTF,TGTGCCATCAGTGCAGGGGGCGACGGCTACACCTTC
NA,TRBV7-6,TRBJ2-1,NA,CASSPEVGANEQFF,TGTGCCAGCAGCCCAGAGGTGGGGGCCAATGAGCAGTTCTTC
NA,TRBV15,TRBJ2-1,NA,CATRPRRGAYNEQFF,TGTGCCACCAGGCCCCGCAGGGGGGCGTACAATGAGCAGTTCTTC
NA,TRBV5-1,TRBJ1-2,TRBD1,CASSWTGGDSRGYTF,TGCGCCAGCAGCTGGACAGGGGGAGATAGTCGTGGCTACACCTTC
NA,TRBV15,TRBJ1-6,TRBD1,CATSYGTGIGTPLNF,TGTGCCACCAGCTACGGGACAGGGATTGGAACACCCCTCAACTTT
NA,TRBV7-2,TRBJ2-1,TRBD1,CASRSLTGARHLNEQFF,TGTGCCAGCAGATCCCTGACAGGGGCAAGGCACTTAAATGAGCAGTTCTTC
NA,TRBV30,TRBJ1-2,TRBD1,CAWSPGGGYGYTF,TGTGCCTGGAGTCCAGGGGGCGGCTATGGCTACACCTTC